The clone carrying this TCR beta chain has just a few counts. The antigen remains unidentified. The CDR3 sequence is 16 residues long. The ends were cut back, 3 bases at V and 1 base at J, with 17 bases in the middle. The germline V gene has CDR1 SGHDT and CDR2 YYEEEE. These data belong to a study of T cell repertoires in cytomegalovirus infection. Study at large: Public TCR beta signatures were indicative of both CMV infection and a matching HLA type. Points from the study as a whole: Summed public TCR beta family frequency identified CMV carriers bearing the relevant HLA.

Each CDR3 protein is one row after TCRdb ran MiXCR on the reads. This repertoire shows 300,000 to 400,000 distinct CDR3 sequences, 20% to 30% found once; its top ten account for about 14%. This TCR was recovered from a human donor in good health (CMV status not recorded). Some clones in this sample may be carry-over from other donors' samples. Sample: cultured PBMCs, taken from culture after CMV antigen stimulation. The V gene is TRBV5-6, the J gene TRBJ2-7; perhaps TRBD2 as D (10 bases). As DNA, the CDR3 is TGTGCCAGCAGCTCGACAGGGGGACTAGCGTCCTACGAGCAGTACTTC. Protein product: CASSSTGGLASYEQYF. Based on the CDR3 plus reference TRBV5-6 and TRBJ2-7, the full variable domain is DAGVTQSPTHLIKTRGQQVTLRCSPKSGHDTVSWYQQALGQGPQFIFQYYEEEERQRGNFPDRFSGHQFPNYSSELNVNALLLGDSALYLCASSSTGGLASYEQYFGPGTRLTVT.